This is a list of T cell receptor beta chains from one sample in a study of T cell responses to AZD1222 COVID-19 vaccine. Clones were sequenced by immunoSEQ multiplex PCR, and TCRdb holds only the in-frame ones, with some missing. The sample lists around 120,000 clones; about nine tenths were seen once. Sample: peripheral blood, taken on day 0 of AZD1222 vaccination. These receptors were taken from an adult in good health. Both conserved end residues are part of each CDR3. The D gene is left open where the match is weak. Clone size, where shown, is once, few, many, or a class for clones that have expanded.

TRBJ1-5,19,-,TRBD1,TRBV19,TGTGCCAGTACCACCGGGACAGGGTATTGGGGGTATAGCAATCAGCCCCAGCATTTT,CASTTGTGYWGYSNQPQHF
TRBJ1-1,14,-,-,TRBV28,TGTGCCAGCAGTCCCAGGGCAATTGGCACTGAAGCTTTCTTT,CASSPRAIGTEAFF
TRBJ1-3,13,-,-,TRBV7-9,TGTGCCAGCCTACTCCTAGTTGGAAACACCATATATTTT,CASLLLVGNTIYF
TRBJ2-7,14,-,TRBD1,TRBV5-4,TGTGCCAGCAGCTCTCAGGGGGCAGGCTACGAGCAGTACTTC,CASSSQGAGYEQYF
TRBJ2-5,15,once,-,TRBV5-8,TGTGCCAGCAGCTTGTTGGGGACGGAAGGAGAGACCCAGTACTTC,CASSLLGTEGETQYF
TRBJ1-5,12,-,-,TRBV13,TGTGCCAGCAGCTCAGGCAATCAGCCCCAGCATTTT,CASSSGNQPQHF
TRBJ1-2,13,-,-,TRBV5-1,TGCGCCAGCAGCTTGCGCGCAATCTATGGCTACACCTTC,CASSLRAIYGYTF
TRBJ2-1,16,-,TRBD2,TRBV5-4,TGTGCCAGCAGCTTTGCGGGCGGGGGGCCCTACAATGAGCAGTTCTTC,CASSFAGGGPYNEQFF
TRBJ1-5,14,-,-,TRBV2,TGTGCCAGCAGTGAAGCACGTGGAAATCAGCCCCAGCATTTT,CASSEARGNQPQHF
TRBJ1-2,15,-,TRBD1,TRBV4-3,TGCGCCAGCAGCCACGGGGACAGGGGGGACTATGGCTACACCTTC,CASSHGDRGDYGYTF
TRBJ1-1,14,-,-,TRBV19,TGTGCCAGTAGTAACCGGGCCTGGGGTACTGAAGCTTTCTTT,CASSNRAWGTEAFF
TRBJ2-7,14,-,-,TRBV5-6,TGTGCCAGCAGCGTCGTTGGTAGCGGCTACGAGCAGTACTTC,CASSVVGSGYEQYF
TRBJ2-3,14,-,-,TRBV6-6,TGTGCCAGCAGTTTTGACCGCTTCACAGATACGCAGTATTTT,CASSFDRFTDTQYF
TRBJ1-5,12,-,-,TRBV6-5,TGTGCCAGCAGCACCAGGGGTCAGCCCCAGCATTTT,CASSTRGQPQHF
TRBJ2-7,15,-,TRBD2,TRBV27,TGTGCCAGCAGTTCTATAGCGGGAGGCCTTTACGAGCAGTACTTC,CASSSIAGGLYEQYF
TRBJ2-3,14,-,-,TRBV5-1,TGCGCCAGCAGAGAGCGGCTTTACACAGATACGCAGTATTTT,CASRERLYTDTQYF
TRBJ2-5,15,-,TRBD2,TRBV7-2,TGTGCCAGCAGCTTTCACGGGGGGGCGGATGAGACCCAGTACTTC,CASSFHGGADETQYF
TRBJ1-1,13,-,-,TRBV11-3,TGTGCCAGCAGCTTACGGGGGAACACTGAAGCTTTCTTT,CASSLRGNTEAFF
TRBJ2-1,15,-,TRBD2,TRBV6-5,TGTGCCAGCAGTTACGTAGGCGGGGGGGCTGGGGAGCAGTTCTTC,CASSYVGGGAGEQFF
TRBJ1-2,15,-,-,TRBV6-5,TGTGCCAGCAGTTACTCCTCAGCTCGGTTGTCGAGCTACACCTTC,CASSYSSARLSSYTF
TRBJ2-2,16,-,-,TRBV15,TGTGCCACCAGCAGAGAGGGACATAGGAACACCGGGGAGCTGTTTTTT,CATSREGHRNTGELFF
TRBJ2-5,15,-,TRBD2,TRBV10-3,TGTGCCATCAGAAGAACTAGCGGGGGGCAAGAGACCCAGTACTTC,CAIRRTSGGQETQYF
TRBJ1-6,19,-,-,TRBV4-1,TGCGCCAGCAGCGTCAAGGTCTGGGGGGTAGCGTCCTATAATTCACCCCTCCACTTT,CASSVKVWGVASYNSPLHF
TRBJ1-1,15,-,TRBD1,TRBV5-1,TGCGCCAGCAGCCCACGGGACAGGACGAACACTGAAGCTTTCTTT,CASSPRDRTNTEAFF
TRBJ2-7,14,-,TRBD1,TRBV11-2,TGTGCCAGCAGCAAAGCAACAGGGGCATACGAGCAGTACTTC,CASSKATGAYEQYF
TRBJ2-5,12,-,-,TRBV13,TGTGCCAGCAGCTTGGGTCGAGAGACCCAGTACTTC,CASSLGRETQYF
TRBJ2-3,18,-,-,TRBV6-1,TGTGCCAGCAGTGAACAAGGTATGGGGCCCCCAGGCACAGATACGCAGTATTTT,CASSEQGMGPPGTDTQYF
TRBJ1-4,14,-,TRBD1,TRBV28,TGTGCCAGCAGTTCGGGACAGGGGAGAGAAAAACTGTTTTTT,CASSSGQGREKLFF
TRBJ1-5,15,-,TRBD1,TRBV27,TGTGCCAGCCGTCCCTCGGGACAGGGCTATCAGCCCCAGCATTTT,CASRPSGQGYQPQHF
TRBJ1-4,15,-,-,TRBV5-5,TGTGCCAGCAGCCGAGAGGGAGCGGGGGTTGAAAAACTGTTTTTT,CASSREGAGVEKLFF
TRBJ2-7,15,-,-,TRBV6-5,TGTGCCAGCACCATATCGGGTCAGGGCTACTACGAGCAGTACTTC,CASTISGQGYYEQYF
TRBJ2-2,16,-,TRBD2,TRBV11-2,TGTGCCAGCAGAGCCGCCGGGACTAGCGGGGACGGGGAGCTGTTTTTT,CASRAAGTSGDGELFF
TRBJ1-6,15,-,-,TRBV7-9,TGTGCCAGCAGCTTAGTCGTAGGGGTAGATTCACCCCTCCACTTT,CASSLVVGVDSPLHF
TRBJ2-7,13,-,-,TRBV6-5,TGTGCCAGCAGTCGGGTTGGACCCTACGAGCAGTACTTC,CASSRVGPYEQYF
TRBJ2-6,14,-,-,TRBV15,TGTGCCACCAGGGGGCGGACTGGGGCCAACGTCCTGACTTTC,CATRGRTGANVLTF
TRBJ1-3,15,-,-,TRBV6-6,TGTGCCAGCAGTTACTCGGGAGGAACTGGAAACACCATATATTTT,CASSYSGGTGNTIYF
TRBJ2-7,14,-,-,TRBV28,TGTGCCAGCAGTTCCTGGGACGGCCCCTACGAGCAGTACTTC,CASSSWDGPYEQYF
TRBJ2-7,12,once,-,TRBV29-1,TGCAGCGTTGAAGAGCGGGGCTACGAGCAGTACTTC,CSVEERGYEQYF
TRBJ1-1,17,-,-,TRBV27,TGTGCCAGCAGTTTATCACCAATGTCGACACTCAACACTGAAGCTTTCTTT,CASSLSPMSTLNTEAFF
TRBJ2-7,12,-,-,TRBV6-5,TGTGCCAGCACGGGGAACTCCTACGAGCAGTACTTC,CASTGNSYEQYF
TRBJ2-1,12,-,-,TRBV5-6,TGTGCCAGCAGCTTGACTCTCAATGAGCAGTTCTTC,CASSLTLNEQFF
TRBJ2-3,14,-,-,TRBV11-2,TGTGCCAGCAGTCGAGAGCTGGCACCAGATACGCAGTATTTT,CASSRELAPDTQYF
TRBJ2-2,15,-,TRBD1,TRBV7-2,TGTGCCAGCAGAACCGGGACAGGGGGACCCGGGGAGCTGTTTTTT,CASRTGTGGPGELFF
TRBJ2-1,14,-,-,TRBV30,TGTGCCTGGAGTGACCGGGGAAACCCCATTCGTCAGTTCTTC,CAWSDRGNPIRQFF
TRBJ1-1,16,-,-,TRBV6-5,TGTGCCAGCAGTTACAGCTGGGTAGGCGTGGGCACTGAAGCTTTCTTT,CASSYSWVGVGTEAFF
TRBJ2-7,15,-,TRBD1,TRBV4-3,TGCGCCAGCAGCCAATATGGGACAGGGGCCTACGAGCAGTACTTC,CASSQYGTGAYEQYF